Reported below is one TCR beta chain. The antigen it recognizes is unknown. No base quality values were provided; no much bigger clone lies one nucleotide off. These data are taken from a study of cytomegalovirus exposure and HLA in healthy donors (dated by TCRdb to 2016 to 2017). Regarding the study in general: According to an earlier analysis of 587 of the donors, about 179 million T cells yielded 120 million or so unique TCR beta sequences and about 300 Gb of sequence data. About 300 gigabases of sequencing data and approximately 85 million unique TCR sequences were included in an early release covering about 620 HLA-typed donors. Of the roughly 390 genotyped donors, less than 90% were placed in the genetic ancestry cluster associated with self-reported Caucasian donors. The study aimed to test whether signatures of past pathogen exposure could be identified by cataloging public T cell receptors. The study profiled the T cell repertoires of hundreds of subjects by immunosequencing and related them to cytomegalovirus serostatus. A separate validation cohort of 100 to 150 different subjects was used in addition to the approximately 700-subject first cohort. To predict cytomegalovirus infection status, the study brought together high-throughput TCR immunosequencing, statistical association of individual TCRs with disease status, and machine learning. To study patterns of TCR occurrence, a later analysis re-analyzed previously published TCR beta repertoires from 500 to 850 donors and added high-resolution HLA genotyping. In the later analysis, no new phenotypic data were used to find candidate immune exposures; instead, reliance was placed on TCR beta sequences and their occurrence across donors. An earlier analysis of around 580 of the donors used high-throughput TCR beta sequencing to judge whether each TCR beta V gene segment behaved as functional or pseudogenic. Donor age, sex, ethnicity and CMV serostatus were collected together with the repertoire data. In a later genetic analysis, genome-wide SNP genotypes for about 65% of the 666 donors were used, and that subset was treated as a discovery cohort. All discovery cohort repertoires had been generated using a single sequencing platform. Class I and class II HLA loci were covered by the typing at four-digit resolution. The number of donors typed differed by locus, with about 629-630 for A, B, C, DRB1 and DQB1, roughly 520 for DQA1, under 610 for DPA1, and under 490 for DPB1. Five DR-DQ haplotypes were handled as single units for association and clustering, since linkage in the cohort was strong. Among roughly 400 genotyped donors of the cohort, an average of approximately 240,000 unique TCR beta nucleotide sequences was sequenced per donor, of which about 20% were non-productive.

Overall study results and their limits: In a later analysis, the rate of TCR association differed among HLA loci, with DRB1 alleles having the most associated TCRs and HLA-C alleles having the fewest. In a later analysis, HLA-associated TCR beta chains were found to be more clonally expanded and to have lower generation probabilities than equally common non-associated chains. According to the authors, the approach could potentially be generalized to other disease states and immunological phenotypes. According to a later analysis, most CMV-associated TCR beta chains appeared to be HLA-restricted, and the HLA associations seemed to be driven largely by CMV exposure. Because some donors lacked HLA typing at each locus, the association tests relied only on the typed subset. A later analysis reported that several top co-occurrence clusters appeared linked to parvovirus B19, influenza, CMV and Epstein-Barr virus. Only TCR beta chains were sequenced in this cohort, and the absence of alpha or paired-chain data limited detectable features. In vitro tests confirmed that a few of the cytomegalovirus-associated TCR beta chains recognize cytomegalovirus antigens. In a later genetic analysis, fewer N-insertions in productive TCRs were reported among donors in an Asian-associated ancestry cluster than the approximately 670-donor mean. In an earlier analysis of approximately 600 of the donors, most TCR beta V segments were observed in productive rearrangements about 87% or about 30% of the time, broadly matching IMGT annotations. Cytomegalovirus status was reported to be diagnosed by the classifier with high specificity and sensitivity in both the original and validation cohorts. When HLA alleles, especially DR and DQ, strongly co-occurred, attributing TCR associations to individual alleles was difficult. A further reported finding was that TCR beta sequences accurately predicted the HLA-A and HLA-B alleles for most subjects in the first cohort. Because counts were too low, 15 to 20 rarely observed V segments, including chromosome 9 orphons, were left out of the earlier analysis of 587 of the donors. Correlated functional status among segregating V segments might be attributable to linkage disequilibrium, but an unknown experimental factor could not be ruled out. Some IMGT-functional V segments, including TRBV6-2 and TRBV6-3, could not be distinguished by the 87-base-pair reads and were therefore excluded. The only immune exposure information available for the cohort was CMV serostatus. V-gene and J-gene trimming of TCR beta chains was associated with a missense DCLRE1C variant in a later genetic analysis, and the association was replicated in an independent cohort. Roughly uniform sequencing depth across donors was assumed in presence/absence analyses, although this assumption may not hold. In the study, 164 TCR beta chains were listed as associated with cytomegalovirus. The sequencing pipeline was judged likely to have produced a cluster of highly shared sequence variants as a technical artifact. Most TCR sequences were observed very rarely across donors, whereas some public TCRs were present in many individuals. A later analysis associated about 17,000 TCR beta sequences with specific HLA alleles at a false discovery rate of 0.05.

Reading from cysteine to phenylalanine, the CDR3 counts 16 amino acids. Just CDR3 DNA is preserved here, 48 bases in frame from base 1. The germline V gene (reference sequence) supplies CDR1 SGHNT and CDR2 YYREEE. The junction shows trimming of 2 bases on V and 1 base on J, and the gene matches do not reach 7 bases of it. The cohort was made up of 500 to 800 healthy bone marrow donors. At the time of sampling, every cohort member was nominally healthy, though immune exposures that went unrecorded were likely present. The donor was CMV seropositive and was included in the group of some 290 seropositive cohort members. Every donor gave a peripheral blood sample, and the peripheral blood mononuclear cells from that sample were used for TCR beta sequencing. The Qiagen DNeasy Blood Extraction Kit was used to extract genomic DNA from the blood cell samples. The library was obtained by the immunoSEQ multiplex PCR assay. For the multiplex PCR, a mixture combining 60 forward primers for TCR Vbeta segments and 13 reverse primers for TCR Jbeta segments was used. The CDR3 region of rearranged TCR beta genes was amplified from genomic DNA by a multiplex PCR assay. On the Illumina HiSeq System, the amplified TCR beta libraries were sequenced as 87-base-pair reads. As for the authors' bioinformatics: Across the 500 to 750 repertoires, a later analysis counted tens of millions of unique TCR beta chains, around 11 million of which were shared by at least two donors. Raw reads were error-corrected and collapsed into unique sequences with a nearest-neighbor algorithm that merged closely related sequences to remove PCR and sequencing errors. To assign V, D and J gene segments, CDR3 sequences were aligned to IMGT reference sequences. For a sequence to be retained, at least a six-nucleotide match to both a V gene segment and a J gene segment was required. Rearrangements were called productive when the CDR3 lacked stop codons and stayed in frame with V and J; all others were non-productive. CDR3 was defined by IMGT convention, running from the second conserved V-encoded cysteine to the conserved J-encoded phenylalanine. Sequences without an unambiguous match to a single V gene segment were excluded from the earlier analysis of approximately 560 of the donors. An earlier analysis of several hundred of the donors called V segments functional above 56.7% productive rearrangements and segregating when the between-donor standard deviation exceeded 5%. A statistical classification framework was developed to diagnose cytomegalovirus status using the catalog of TCR beta chain sequences. In a later analysis, TCR nucleotide sequences were compared against IMGT/GENE-DB human TR gene sequences so that V and J genes could be assigned. The TCRdist pipeline was used in a later analysis to assign CDR3 sequences and most-parsimonious VDJ recombination scenarios. In a later analysis, each TCR beta chain was defined by its CDR3 amino acid sequence together with its V-gene family, and reads lacking a unique V-gene family were excluded. A later analysis removed 592 highly shared, low-generation-probability nucleotide sequences to deal with suspected cross-contamination and a sequencing artifact. In a later analysis, a clonal expansion index for each public chain was calculated from normalized within-repertoire ranks of inferred template counts. Generation probabilities in a later analysis came from a VDJ recombination model fitted to out-of-frame rearrangements, and those results were checked against IGoR. In a later analysis, hypergeometric tests were used to score TCR-TCR, TCR-HLA and TCR-CMV co-occurrence, with a repertoire-size bias correction applied to TCR pairs. To estimate false discovery rates, a later analysis permuted the HLA or CMV assignments 20 times. A later analysis grouped co-occurring TCRs with DBSCAN, adding TCRdist sequence similarity when clustering within HLA-allele-positive subsets. Repertoires with fewer than 30,000 or more than 120,000 public chains were left out of co-occurrence clustering, as were five repertoires with anomalous nucleotide sharing. TCRdb mirrors the immuneACCESS table, restricted to in-frame sequences. Some clones are absent from its copies; in checked studies, under half trace to an unresolved V gene, and the reason for the others is unknown. Clone size and V and J calls were adopted from that table, with D and trimming inferred from the DNA. The sample records hundreds of thousands of clones, around 70% of which are singletons. The ten largest clones take up 2.5% to 3% of the sample.

This chain joins TRBV5-4 to TRBJ2-3, with 7 bases matching TRBD1. The source is a man in his forties in good health and CMV-seropositive. The sequenced sample was PBMCs. CDR3 sequence: CASSFLDRVGTDTQYF. The nucleotide sequence reads TGTGCCAGCAGCTTTCTCGACAGGGTCGGCACAGATACGCAGTATTTT.